This T cell receptor (beta chain) is from a study of control samples from healthy donors and cancer patients. Here immunoSEQ multiplex PCR was the method, and the copy in TCRdb shows in-frame clones only, minus some. The sample features some 180,000 clones, with under 2.5% in its top ten. CDR1 and CDR2 (germline): SGHRS, YFSETQ. The germline V and J ends were trimmed by 2 bases and 0 bases, with 12 bases remaining between them. The length of the CDR3 is 16 residues. The chain joins TRBV5-1 to TRBJ2-1; a possible D gene is TRBD1 (5 bases). The clonotype originates from a woman aged 30 to 39 in good health. Specimen: blood. The DNA for the CDR3 is TGCGCCAGCAGCTTACACGGACAACCCTCCTACAATGAGCAGTTCTTC. It translates to CASSLHGQPSYNEQFF.